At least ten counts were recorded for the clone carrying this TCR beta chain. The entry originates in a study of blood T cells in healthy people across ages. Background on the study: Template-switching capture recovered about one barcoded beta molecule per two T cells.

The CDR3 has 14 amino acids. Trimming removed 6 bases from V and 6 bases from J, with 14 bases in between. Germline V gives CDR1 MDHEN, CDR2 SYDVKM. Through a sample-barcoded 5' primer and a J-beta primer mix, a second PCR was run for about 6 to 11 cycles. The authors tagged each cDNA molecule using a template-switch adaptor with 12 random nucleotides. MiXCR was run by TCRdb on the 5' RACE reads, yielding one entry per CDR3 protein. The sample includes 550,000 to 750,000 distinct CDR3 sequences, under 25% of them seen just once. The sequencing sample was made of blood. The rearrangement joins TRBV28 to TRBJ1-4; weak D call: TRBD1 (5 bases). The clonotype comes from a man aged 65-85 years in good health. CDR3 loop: CASRAGLKDEKLFF. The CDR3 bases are TGTGCCAGCAGGGCGGGACTCAAAGATGAAAAACTGTTTTTT.